This is a list of T cell receptor beta chains from one sample in a study of T-cell reconstitution after alpha-beta-depleted transplantation in children. TCRdb processed the PCR reads anew with MiXCR; each CDR3 protein has one entry. The sample consists of around 270,000 distinct CDR3 sequences, about 7.3% of them appearing once. Sample: peripheral blood, taken 360 days after TCRalphabeta/CD19-depleted stem cell transplant. These receptors were collected from a female patient aged 2-15 years who had a stem cell transplant for Fanconi anemia, so the T cells may come from the graft donor. Both conserved end residues are trimmed from each CDR3. The D gene is left open where the match is weak.

D gene: TRBD1
V gene: TRBV6-2/TRBV6-3
J gene: TRBJ1-5
CDR3 length: 12
CDR3 protein: ASGGQGLNQPQH

D gene: NA
V gene: TRBV5-1
J gene: TRBJ1-3
CDR3 length: 13
CDR3 protein: ASSLGQPSGNTIY

D gene: TRBD2
V gene: TRBV12-3/TRBV12-4
J gene: TRBJ2-5
CDR3 length: 14
CDR3 protein: ASSLYLAGGGETQY

D gene: NA
V gene: TRBV5-4
J gene: TRBJ1-5
CDR3 length: 12
CDR3 protein: ASSLGGLNQPQH

D gene: NA
V gene: TRBV7-2
J gene: TRBJ2-1
CDR3 length: 12
CDR3 protein: ASSLARTYNEQF

D gene: NA
V gene: TRBV7-8
J gene: TRBJ1-5
CDR3 length: 13
CDR3 protein: ASSPRFIGNQPQH

D gene: NA
V gene: TRBV3-1
J gene: TRBJ1-1
CDR3 length: 14
CDR3 protein: ASSQTPPGTFTEAF

D gene: NA
V gene: TRBV12-3/TRBV12-4
J gene: TRBJ1-5
CDR3 length: 12
CDR3 protein: ASSLAAGGQPQH

D gene: TRBD2
V gene: TRBV7-2
J gene: TRBJ2-7
CDR3 length: 14
CDR3 protein: ASSTGLAYLTYEQY

D gene: NA
V gene: TRBV28
J gene: TRBJ2-7
CDR3 length: 9
CDR3 protein: ASSMGREQY

D gene: NA
V gene: TRBV5-1
J gene: TRBJ2-3
CDR3 length: 12
CDR3 protein: ASSFGGSTDTQY

D gene: TRBD2
V gene: TRBV20-1
J gene: TRBJ2-3
CDR3 length: 16
CDR3 protein: SARDAGLAKIRPDTQY

D gene: TRBD1
V gene: TRBV10-3
J gene: TRBJ1-5
CDR3 length: 14
CDR3 protein: AISTSDRALNQPQH

D gene: TRBD2
V gene: TRBV5-1
J gene: TRBJ2-3
CDR3 length: 14
CDR3 protein: ASSTLAGGVTDTQY

D gene: TRBD2
V gene: TRBV12-3/TRBV12-4
J gene: TRBJ2-5
CDR3 length: 15
CDR3 protein: ASSFGRGDPYQETQY

D gene: NA
V gene: TRBV4-2
J gene: TRBJ1-1
CDR3 length: 13
CDR3 protein: ASSQSQGSYTEAF

D gene: NA
V gene: TRBV9
J gene: TRBJ1-1
CDR3 length: 12
CDR3 protein: ASSVVRGNTEAF

D gene: NA
V gene: TRBV6-1
J gene: TRBJ2-1
CDR3 length: 11
CDR3 protein: ASMRSSYNEQF

D gene: TRBD2
V gene: TRBV9
J gene: TRBJ2-1
CDR3 length: 15
CDR3 protein: ASSVNAGLAGIDEQF

D gene: NA
V gene: TRBV20-1
J gene: TRBJ1-6
CDR3 length: 13
CDR3 protein: SARTASSYNSPLH

D gene: TRBD1
V gene: TRBV27
J gene: TRBJ1-2
CDR3 length: 14
CDR3 protein: ASSPGQGAFDYGYT

D gene: TRBD2
V gene: TRBV20-1
J gene: TRBJ2-7
CDR3 length: 14
CDR3 protein: SARGGETSYSYEQY

D gene: TRBD1
V gene: TRBV5-1
J gene: TRBJ1-1
CDR3 length: 14
CDR3 protein: ASSPSGQGMNTEAF

D gene: NA
V gene: TRBV18
J gene: TRBJ2-1
CDR3 length: 10
CDR3 protein: ASSPQGYEQF

D gene: TRBD2
V gene: TRBV5-1
J gene: TRBJ2-7
CDR3 length: 11
CDR3 protein: ASSLEASGPGY

D gene: TRBD1
V gene: TRBV6-1
J gene: TRBJ1-1
CDR3 length: 13
CDR3 protein: ASSVRRTGGLEAF